What follows are 5 T cell receptor beta chains derived from one specimen sequenced in a study of technical replicates of blood from a handful of donors. The assay was immunoSEQ multiplex PCR, and TCRdb's table has in-frame clones only and misses some. Of 70,000 to 80,000 clones listed, about 90% were seen once; the top ten hold under 0.45%. Sequenced: T cells isolated from PBMCs. Every receptor here comes from a human donor in good health.

This rearrangement joins TRBV9 to TRBJ2-1; D remains unclear. The CDR3 loop spans 14 amino acids. V was clipped by 3 bases and J by 3 bases, with 10 bases between them. The germline V gene encodes CDR1 SGDLS and CDR2 YYNGEE. The CDR3 loop is CASSAQRVYNEQFF. In DNA, the CDR3 is TGTGCCAGCAGCGCCCAGCGAGTCTACAATGAGCAGTTCTTC.

This chain connects TRBV27 to TRBJ1-1; D perhaps matches TRBD1 (5 bases). Germline V gene data show CDR1 as MNHEY and CDR2 as SMNVEV (reference sequence). Trimming left V 5 bases short and J 4 bases short, with 14 bases between. CDR3 length equals 14 residues. The CDR3 DNA is TGTGCCAGCAGTCTAAAGGGGCCGGGCACTGAAGCTTTCTTT. This encodes CASSLKGPGTEAFF.

J is TRBJ2-7 and V is TRBV7-8; 12 bases fit TRBD2. V was pared by 8 bases and J by 11 bases, with 19 bases of the junction left unmatched. The CDR3 totals 16 residues. Germline loops: CDR1 SGHVS, CDR2 FQNEAQ. The CDR3 spells CASVPGWGLAGVWEYF. In DNA form, the CDR3 reads TGTGCCAGCGTCCCCGGGTGGGGACTAGCGGGCGTCTGGGAGTACTTC.

The V gene is TRBV28, the J gene TRBJ2-2, with TRBD1 matching over 8 bases. Per germline, CDR1 MDHEN and CDR2 SYDVKM. This CDR3 is 15 amino acids long. V lost 4 bases, J lost 5 bases, and 6 bases stayed unmatched. CDR3 residues: CASSSGTGGTGELFF. In DNA form, the CDR3 reads TGTGCCAGCAGTTCAGGGACAGGAGGGACCGGGGAGCTGTTTTTT. Full variable domain (rest looked up from reference TRBV28 and TRBJ2-2): DVKVTQSSRYLVKRTGEKVFLECVQDMDHENMFWYRQDPGLGLRLIYFSYDVKMKEKGDIPEGYSVSREKKERFSLILESASTNQTSMYLCASSSGTGGTGELFFGEGSRLTVL.

In its sample, this clone was seen a few times. This chain uses TRBV5-1 with TRBJ1-1; TRBD1 matches at 7 bases. After removal of 9 bases from V and 3 bases from J, the junction contained 20 bases not matched to a gene. Germline values: CDR1 SGHRS, CDR2 YFSETQ. The CDR3 spans 17 residues. The CDR3: CATRGGGGARGDTEAFF. CDR3 nucleotides: TGCGCCACCAGAGGGGGCGGCGGTGCAAGGGGCGACACTGAAGCTTTCTTT.